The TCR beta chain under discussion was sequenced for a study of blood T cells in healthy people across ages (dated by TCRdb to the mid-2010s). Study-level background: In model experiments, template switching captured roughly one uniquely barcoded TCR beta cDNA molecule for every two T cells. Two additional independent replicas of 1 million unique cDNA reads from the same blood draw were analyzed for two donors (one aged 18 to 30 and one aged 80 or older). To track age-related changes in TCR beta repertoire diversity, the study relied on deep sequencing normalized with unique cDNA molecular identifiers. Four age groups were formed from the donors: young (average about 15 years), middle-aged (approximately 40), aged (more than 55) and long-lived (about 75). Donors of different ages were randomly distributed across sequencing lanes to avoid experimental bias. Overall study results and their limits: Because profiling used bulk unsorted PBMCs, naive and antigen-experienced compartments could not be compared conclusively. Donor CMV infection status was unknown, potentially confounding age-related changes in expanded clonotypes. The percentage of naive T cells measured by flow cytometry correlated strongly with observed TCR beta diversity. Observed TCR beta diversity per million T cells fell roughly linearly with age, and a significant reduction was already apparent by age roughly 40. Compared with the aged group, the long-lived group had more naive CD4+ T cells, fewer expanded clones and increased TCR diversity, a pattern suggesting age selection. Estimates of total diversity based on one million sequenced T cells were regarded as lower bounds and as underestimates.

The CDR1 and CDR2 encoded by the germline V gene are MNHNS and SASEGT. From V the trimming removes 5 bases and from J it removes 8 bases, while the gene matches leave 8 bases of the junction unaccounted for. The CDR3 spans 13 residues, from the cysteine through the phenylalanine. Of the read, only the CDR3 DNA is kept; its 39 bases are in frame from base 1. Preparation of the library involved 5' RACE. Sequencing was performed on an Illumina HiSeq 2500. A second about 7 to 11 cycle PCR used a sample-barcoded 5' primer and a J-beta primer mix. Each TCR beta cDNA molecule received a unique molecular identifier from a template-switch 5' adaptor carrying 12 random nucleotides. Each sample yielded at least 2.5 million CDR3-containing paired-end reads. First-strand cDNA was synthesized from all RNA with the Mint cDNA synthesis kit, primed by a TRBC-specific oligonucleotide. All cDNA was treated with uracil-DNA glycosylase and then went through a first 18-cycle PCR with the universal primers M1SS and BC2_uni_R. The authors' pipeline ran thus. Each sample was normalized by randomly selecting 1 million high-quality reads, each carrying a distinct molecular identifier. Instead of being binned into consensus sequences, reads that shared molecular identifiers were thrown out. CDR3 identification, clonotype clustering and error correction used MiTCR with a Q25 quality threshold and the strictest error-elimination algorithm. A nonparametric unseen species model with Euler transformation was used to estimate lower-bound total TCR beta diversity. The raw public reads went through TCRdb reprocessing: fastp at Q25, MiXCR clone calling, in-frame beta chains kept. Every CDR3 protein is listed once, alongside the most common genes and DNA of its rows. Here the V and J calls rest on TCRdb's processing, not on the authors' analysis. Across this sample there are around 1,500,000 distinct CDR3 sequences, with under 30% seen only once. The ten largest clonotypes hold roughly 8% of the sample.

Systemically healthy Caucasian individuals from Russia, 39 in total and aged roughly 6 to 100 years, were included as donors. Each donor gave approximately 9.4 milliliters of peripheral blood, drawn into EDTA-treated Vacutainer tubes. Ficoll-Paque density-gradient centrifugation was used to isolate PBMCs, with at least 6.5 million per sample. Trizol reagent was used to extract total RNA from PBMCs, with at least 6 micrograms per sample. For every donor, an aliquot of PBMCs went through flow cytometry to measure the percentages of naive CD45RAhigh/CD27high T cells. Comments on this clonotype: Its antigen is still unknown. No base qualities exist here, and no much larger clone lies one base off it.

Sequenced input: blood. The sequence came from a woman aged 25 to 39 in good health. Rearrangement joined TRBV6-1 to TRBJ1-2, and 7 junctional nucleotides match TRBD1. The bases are TGTGCCAGCAGTCACTCTAGGGGGCTCGGCTACACCTTC. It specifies CASSHSRGLGYTF.